This T cell receptor (beta chain) was profiled in a study of T cells in Graves' hyperthyroidism and ophthalmopathy. It was RNA transcripts that yielded the amplified TCR beta CDR3 regions. During a first-round RT-PCR of the TCR CDR3, the HTBI primer set was used. TCRdb analysed the multiplex PCR reads with MiXCR anew, one entry per CDR3 protein. The top ten hold under 55% of the sample, which has some 530,000 distinct CDR3 sequences, 20% to 25% seen once. This clonotype was seen many times. V was clipped by 0 bases and J by 2 bases, with 3 bases between them. Germline CDR1 and CDR2: SGHRS and YFSETQ. The CDR3 loop spans 14 amino acids.

The clonotype originates from a woman in her 70s with Graves' ophthalmopathy. The source material was blood. The chain links TRBV5-1 to TRBJ2-6, with D unresolved. CDR3 region: CASSLVPGANVLTF. The CDR3 DNA reads as TGCGCCAGCAGCTTGGTGCCTGGGGCCAACGTCCTGACTTTC. Full variable domain (remainder filled in from reference TRBV5-1 and TRBJ2-6): KAGVTQTPRYLIKTRGQQVTLSCSPISGHRSVSWYQQTPGQGLQFLFEYFSETQRNKGNFPGRFSGRQFSNSRSEMNVSTLELGDSALYLCASSLVPGANVLTFGAGSRLTVL.